Listed below are T cell receptor beta chains from one sample, sequenced in a study of blood T cell repertoires in COVID-19. Generated by immunoSEQ multiplex PCR, the TCRdb table keeps only in-frame clones and is missing some. The table has hundreds of thousands of clones, approximately 88% seen once; the top ten hold roughly 4%. Specimen: peripheral blood. Source of these receptors: a woman in her forties or fifties with active or convalescent COVID-19. CDR3s include the opening cysteine and the closing phenylalanine or tryptophan. A D gene is named only where the DNA matches it firmly. For some rows the clone size is stated as once, few or many, or as a class when expanded; others skip it.

D gene	CDR3 length	V gene	clone size	J gene	CDR3 protein	CDR3 DNA
.	14	TRBV28	.	TRBJ2-1	CASSLGQARSKQFF	TGTGCCAGCAGTTTAGGGCAGGCCCGGTCAAAGCAGTTCTTC
.	15	TRBV19	.	TRBJ1-2	CASSILGEGYYGYTF	TGTGCCAGTAGTATACTTGGAGAAGGCTACTATGGCTACACCTTC
TRBD2	17	TRBV6-2/TRBV6-3	.	TRBJ2-1	CASSFLRRLAGRNEQFF	TGTGCCAGCAGTTTCCTCCGTCGACTAGCGGGGCGCAATGAGCAGTTCTTC
.	14	TRBV4-2	.	TRBJ1-2	CASSQDGGSYGYTF	TGTGCCAGCAGCCAAGACGGGGGGAGCTATGGCTACACCTTC
.	12	TRBV18	.	TRBJ2-7	CASSTGQGEQYF	TGTGCCAGCTCAACTGGACAAGGGGAGCAGTACTTC
.	17	TRBV7-2	once	TRBJ1-3	CASSLVGESYSGNTIYF	TGTGCCAGCAGCTTAGTTGGAGAGAGTTACTCTGGAAACACCATATATTTT
TRBD1	13	TRBV7-2	.	TRBJ2-1	CASSRDSYNEQFF	TGTGCCAGCAGCCGGGACAGCTACAATGAGCAGTTCTTC
.	14	TRBV6-5	.	TRBJ1-2	CASRGQQGSYGYTF	TGTGCCAGCAGGGGACAACAGGGAAGCTATGGCTACACCTTC
TRBD2	15	TRBV4-3	.	TRBJ2-7	CASSQGSGRGYEQYF	TGCGCCAGCAGCCAAGGTAGCGGGAGAGGCTACGAGCAGTACTTC
TRBD1	14	TRBV28	.	TRBJ2-7	CASSSGTGGYEQYF	TGTGCCAGCAGTTCCGGGACAGGGGGCTACGAGCAGTACTTC
.	13	TRBV28	once	TRBJ2-1	CASSGWGGNEQFF	TGTGCCAGCAGTGGCTGGGGAGGCAATGAGCAGTTCTTC
TRBD2	15	TRBV5-4	.	TRBJ2-1	CASSSEREAYNEQFF	TGTGCCAGCAGCTCCGAGCGGGAGGCCTACAATGAGCAGTTCTTC
TRBD2	20	TRBV5-3	.	TRBJ2-3	CARSLAWLAGGPGERDTQYF	TGTGCCAGAAGCTTGGCCTGGCTAGCGGGGGGGCCTGGTGAGAGAGATACGCAGTATTTT
TRBD1	13	TRBV9	.	TRBJ2-3	CASSRRGPDTQYF	TGTGCCAGCAGCCGCAGGGGGCCAGATACGCAGTATTTT
.	16	TRBV28	.	TRBJ1-4	CASSVSGVATNEKLFF	TGTGCCAGCAGTGTAAGTGGAGTTGCAACTAATGAAAAACTGTTTTTT
.	14	TRBV10-3	.	TRBJ2-7	CANANAGNPYEQYF	TGTGCCAACGCCAATGCGGGTAACCCCTACGAGCAGTACTTC
.	13	TRBV11-2	.	TRBJ1-3	CASSLLSGNTIYF	TGTGCCAGCAGCTTATTGTCGGGAAACACCATATATTTT
.	13	TRBV27	.	TRBJ1-5	CASSLRFNQPQHF	TGTGCCAGCAGTTTGAGGTTCAATCAGCCCCAGCATTTT
TRBD1	15	TRBV28	.	TRBJ1-1	CASSSGRDRDPEAFF	TGTGCCAGCAGCTCCGGGCGGGACAGAGACCCTGAAGCTTTCTTT
TRBD1	16	TRBV9	.	TRBJ1-2	CASSARDRGFSGGYTF	TGTGCCAGCAGCGCCCGGGACAGGGGGTTCTCAGGTGGCTACACCTTC
.	13	TRBV29-1	.	TRBJ1-1	CSVEGRLNTEAFF	TGCAGCGTTGAGGGCCGACTGAACACTGAAGCTTTCTTT
TRBD1	16	TRBV20-1	few	TRBJ1-2	CSASPLASGGMYGYTF	TGCAGTGCTAGTCCCTTAGCTTCAGGGGGCATGTATGGCTACACCTTC
.	14	TRBV5-1	.	TRBJ1-1	CASSLAGMNTEAFF	TGCGCCAGCAGCTTGGCAGGCATGAACACTGAAGCTTTCTTT
.	15	TRBV13	.	TRBJ1-4	CASSLGGGKGEKLFF	TGTGCCAGCAGCTTAGGCGGCGGGAAGGGTGAAAAACTGTTTTTT
.	16	TRBV9	.	TRBJ2-2	CASSVAVGGYTGELFF	TGTGCCAGCAGCGTAGCTGTGGGAGGATACACCGGGGAGCTGTTTTTT
.	13	TRBV6-5	.	TRBJ1-1	CASKENGNTEAFF	TGTGCCAGCAAGGAGAATGGGAACACTGAAGCTTTCTTT
.	15	TRBV7-6	.	TRBJ1-2	CASSPMAVTNYGYTF	TGTGCCAGCAGCCCAATGGCAGTTACTAACTATGGCTACACCTTC
TRBD2	15	TRBV5-1	many	TRBJ2-7	CASQYDGLAGDEQYF	TGCGCCAGCCAGTATGATGGACTAGCGGGAGATGAGCAGTACTTC
.	15	TRBV5-1	.	TRBJ1-2	CASSSGAGLDYGYTF	TGCGCCAGCAGCAGTGGGGCAGGGCTCGACTATGGCTACACCTTC
.	16	TRBV7-9	once	TRBJ1-3	CASSLASGGPGNTIYF	TGTGCCAGCAGCTTAGCAAGCGGGGGGCCTGGAAACACCATATATTTT
TRBD2	14	TRBV7-2	.	TRBJ2-1	CASSSLAGANEQFF	TGTGCCAGCAGTTCTTTAGCGGGAGCCAACGAGCAGTTCTTC
TRBD1	16	TRBV6-2/TRBV6-3	.	TRBJ2-7	CASSPILTGGTVEQYF	TGTGCCAGCAGTCCCATCCTGACAGGGGGAACGGTCGAGCAGTACTTC
.	14	TRBV4-1	.	TRBJ2-1	CASSFMREAAEQFF	TGCGCCAGCAGCTTCATGCGGGAAGCGGCTGAGCAGTTCTTC
.	19	TRBV10-3	.	TRBJ2-6	CATGGGGQNNLWGANVLTF	TGTGCCACCGGGGGCGGGGGCCAAAACAACCTCTGGGGGGCCAACGTCCTGACTTTC
.	14	TRBV6-1	.	TRBJ2-5	CASSEASKRETQYF	TGTGCCAGCAGTGAAGCCTCCAAGAGAGAGACCCAGTACTTC
TRBD2	17	TRBV7-3	.	TRBJ2-1	CASSLTPSGGHYNEQFF	TGTGCCAGCAGCTTAACGCCCAGCGGGGGCCACTACAATGAGCAGTTCTTC
TRBD2	15	TRBV2	.	TRBJ2-5	CASRRLAGLQETQYF	TGTGCCAGCAGGAGACTAGCGGGGCTTCAAGAGACCCAGTACTTC
.	17	TRBV28	.	TRBJ2-3	CASRTTGGQTFTDTQYF	TGTGCCAGCAGGACGACCGGAGGGCAAACCTTCACAGATACGCAGTATTTT
TRBD1	14	TRBV10-3	.	TRBJ2-2	CAISGDRNTGELFF	TGTGCCATCAGCGGGGACAGGAACACCGGGGAGCTGTTTTTT
TRBD1	14	TRBV2	.	TRBJ1-3	CAIRGRGSGNTIYF	TGTGCCATCAGGGGGAGGGGATCTGGAAACACCATATATTTT
TRBD2	20	TRBV15	.	TRBJ2-3	CATSRDGGSGAPRGGDTQYF	TGTGCCACCAGCAGAGATGGAGGTAGCGGTGCTCCTCGGGGGGGAGATACGCAGTATTTT
.	13	TRBV6-5	.	TRBJ2-1	CASRPRQAGEQFF	TGTGCCAGCAGACCCCGACAGGCTGGCGAGCAGTTCTTC
TRBD1	13	TRBV28	.	TRBJ1-2	CASSPGQGIGYTF	TGTGCCAGCAGCCCAGGACAGGGCATTGGCTACACCTTC
.	15	TRBV5-1	many	TRBJ1-3	CASSLGAGEGNTIYF	TGCGCCAGCAGCTTGGGGGCCGGGGAAGGAAACACCATATATTTT
TRBD1	14	TRBV6-2/TRBV6-3	.	TRBJ2-1	CASSPDRGADEQFF	TGTGCCAGCAGTCCCGACAGGGGGGCAGATGAGCAGTTCTTC
.	16	TRBV19	.	TRBJ2-1	CASSRGATTFNNEQFF	TGTGCCAGTAGTCGTGGAGCGACCACCTTTAACAATGAGCAGTTCTTC
.	14	TRBV27	once	TRBJ2-6	CASSFSRGRDVLTF	TGTGCCAGCAGTTTCTCGCGGGGGCGGGACGTCCTGACTTTC